This T cell receptor (beta chain) is from a study of T-cell reconstitution after alpha-beta-depleted transplantation in children. Molecular barcoding with unique molecular identifiers was used for the TCRbeta library. Using its own MiXCR run on the PCR reads, TCRdb lists one record per CDR3 protein. The table shows about 72,000 distinct CDR3 sequences, with more than 5.5% occurring only once. CDR3 length: 14 amino acids. Unmatched junction bases numbered 7, after V lost 4 bases and J lost 6 bases. Germline V gene data show CDR1 as SGHDN and CDR2 as FVKESK. This clonotype occurred many times. This chain joins TRBV14 and TRBJ2-7; 9 bases are shared with TRBD1. This receptor was identified in a human donor who donated a stem cell graft to a child with acute lymphoblastic leukemia. The sequencing here drew on PBMCs from the stem cell graft donor, taken from the stem cell graft. CDR3 protein: CASSRWDRVPEQYF. The CDR3 DNA sequence: TGTGCCAGCAGCCGCTGGGACAGGGTACCCGAGCAGTACTTC. The complete variable domain, with remaining parts taken from reference TRBV14 and TRBJ2-7, reads EAGVTQFPSHSVIEKGQTVTLRCDPISGHDNLYWYRRVMGKEIKFLLHFVKESKQDESGMPNNRFLAERTGGTYSTLKVQPAELEDSGVYFCASSRWDRVPEQYFGPGTRLTVT.